The T cell receptor beta chain under discussion was sequenced for a study of regulatory T cells. Findings and caveats of the study: Hydrophobic residues at CDR3 positions 6 and 7 were enriched in conventional CD4+ T cells of CD3G-deficient patients.

J lost 4 bases, V lost 6 bases, and 8 bases had no gene match. The CDR3 contains 16 residues. Germline V gives CDR1 MNHNY, CDR2 SVGAGI (reference sequence). A couple of CD3G-deficient patients had more severe autoimmunity; all had some. CD4+ T cells were divided by sorting: CD25-high CD127-low Tregs, CD25-low CD127-high conventional cells. The PCR used 52 TRBV and 13 TRBJ primers. Some clones are missing from TCRdb's copy, which holds only in-frame ones; the method was immunoSEQ multiplex PCR. The sample lists around 15,000 clones; 80% to 90% were seen once. This clone is medium-sized within its sample. No antigen is known for it.

Sequenced sample: conventional CD4+ T cells sorted from blood. The gene calls are TRBV6-6 and TRBJ1-4, with TRBD1 matching over 10 bases. This clonotype was sampled from a person aged 25 to 40 with CD3G deficiency. CDR3 sequence: CASSRDRGGHNEKLFF. In nucleotides, the CDR3 is TGTGCCAGCAGCCGGGACAGGGGAGGCCATAATGAAAAACTGTTTTTT.